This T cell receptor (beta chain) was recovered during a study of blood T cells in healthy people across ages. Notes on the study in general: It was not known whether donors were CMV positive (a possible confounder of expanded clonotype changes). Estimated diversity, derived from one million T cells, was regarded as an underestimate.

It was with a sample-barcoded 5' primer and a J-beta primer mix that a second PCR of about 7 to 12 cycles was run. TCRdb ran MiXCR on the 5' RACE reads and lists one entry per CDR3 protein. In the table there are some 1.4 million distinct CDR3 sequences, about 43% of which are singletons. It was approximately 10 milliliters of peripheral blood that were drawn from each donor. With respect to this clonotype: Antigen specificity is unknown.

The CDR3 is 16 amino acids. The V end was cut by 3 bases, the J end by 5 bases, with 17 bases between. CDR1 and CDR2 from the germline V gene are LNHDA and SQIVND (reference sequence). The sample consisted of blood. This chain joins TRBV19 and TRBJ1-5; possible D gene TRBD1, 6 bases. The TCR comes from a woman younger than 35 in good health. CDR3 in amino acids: CASSIRGRGVDQPQHF. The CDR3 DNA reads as TGTGCCAGTAGTATCAGGGGTAGGGGAGTGGATCAGCCCCAGCATTTT.